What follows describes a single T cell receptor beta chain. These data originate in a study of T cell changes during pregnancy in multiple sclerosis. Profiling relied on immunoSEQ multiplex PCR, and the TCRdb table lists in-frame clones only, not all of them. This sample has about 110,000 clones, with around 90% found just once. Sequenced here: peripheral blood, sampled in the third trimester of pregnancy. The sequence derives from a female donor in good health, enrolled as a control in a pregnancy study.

This CDR3 is CASSYRTGGVKNSPLHF. The CDR3 bases are TGTGCCAGCAGTTACAGGACAGGTGGCGTTAAGAATTCACCCCTCCACTTT. The chain couples TRBV27 to TRBJ1-6, with 7 bases lining up with TRBD1. This CDR3 is 17 amino acids long. CDR1 and CDR2 (germline): MNHEY, SMNVEV (reference sequence). The V gene end was trimmed by 4 bases and the J gene end by 7 bases; junction bases not matched to a gene: 13.